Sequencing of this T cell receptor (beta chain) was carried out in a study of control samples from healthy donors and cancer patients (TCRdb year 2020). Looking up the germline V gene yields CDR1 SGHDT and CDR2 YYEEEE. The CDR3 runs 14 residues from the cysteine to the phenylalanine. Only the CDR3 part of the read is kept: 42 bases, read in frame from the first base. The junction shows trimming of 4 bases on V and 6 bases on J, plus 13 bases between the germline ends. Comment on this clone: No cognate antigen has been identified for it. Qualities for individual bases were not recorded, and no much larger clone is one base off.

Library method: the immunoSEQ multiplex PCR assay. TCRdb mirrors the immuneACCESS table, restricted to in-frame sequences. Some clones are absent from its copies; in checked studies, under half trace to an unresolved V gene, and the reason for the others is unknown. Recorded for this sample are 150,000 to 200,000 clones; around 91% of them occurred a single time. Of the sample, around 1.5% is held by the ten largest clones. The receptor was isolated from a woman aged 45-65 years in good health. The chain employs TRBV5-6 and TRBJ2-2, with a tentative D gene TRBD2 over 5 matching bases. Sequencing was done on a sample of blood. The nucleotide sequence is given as TGTGCCAGCAGCCGGGAACTTGACCCCGGGGAGCTGTTTTTT. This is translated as CASSRELDPGELFF.